What follows is one TCR beta chain and its context. Its antigen has not been determined. Per-base qualities were not stored, and no clone one base away is much larger. Trimming removed 1 base from V and 3 bases from J, leaving 7 bases between the germline ends. The CDR3 measures 14 amino acids from cysteine to phenylalanine. CDR3 DNA is the only sequence kept; it has 42 bases, read in frame from the first base. The germline V gene provides CDR1 SNHLY and CDR2 FYNNEI. These data are taken from a study of vaccination and CD4 T cells after COVID-19 (dated by TCRdb to between 2021 and 2022). Regarding the research as a whole: Convalescent patients had a positive SARS-CoV-2 result on nasal swab PCR, and of these patients, nine had mild disease and one had severe disease. The convalescent cohort comprised six males and four females, including two Hispanic individuals, seven Caucasians, two Asians and one multiracial person. Two doses of either the Pfizer-BioNTech BNT162b2 vaccine (n=8) or the Moderna mRNA-1273 vaccine (n=2) were administered to participants. Post-COVID blood samples were collected from convalescent patients a median of about 92 days after diagnosis, with a range of about 35 to 170 days. Post-vaccine blood samples were taken a median of 72 days after the second vaccine dose, with a range of about 13 to 241 days. In 10 COVID-19 convalescent patients and a handful of infection-naive healthy vaccine recipients, researchers compared the spike-specific CD4+ TCR repertoire from before mRNA vaccination with the repertoire from after.

Positive SARS-CoV-2 PCR tests in the convalescent patients dated from March to December 2020, before Alpha, Beta and Delta variants emerged in the United States. Ficoll-Paque Plus gradient centrifugation was used to isolate PBMCs from whole blood, and the isolated PBMCs were then either used fresh or cryopreserved at -140C. Beyond this particular receptor, the publication reports: Of the vaccine-specific clones found in convalescent patients, nearly all (304 of 307) were mono-reactive for SARS-CoV-2 spike instead of being cross-reactive with common cold coronaviruses. The study included relatively few convalescent patients and did not analyze early timepoints after natural infection. Although the median number of SARS-CoV-2-reactive clonotypes went up from 21 after infection to around 39 after vaccination, the increase was not significant. In convalescent patients, a median approximately 86% of post-vaccine SARS-CoV-2-reactive clones were detected only after vaccination, and vaccine-specific priming was suggested by this finding.

Library generation was performed with PCR. The instrument given in TCRdb is Illumina iSeq 100. On the study's bioinformatics: Non-productive sequences were filtered out, and CDR3s that did not start with C, did not end with F or W, or were shorter than 7 amino acids were discarded. Levenshtein distances (stringdist) and unrooted phylogenetic trees (ape) in R version 3.6.1 were used to assess CDR3 homology. The public reads were reanalyzed by TCRdb: fastp trimming at Q25, MiXCR alignment, in-frame beta chains only. Under each unique CDR3 protein, matching rows form one entry showing the most common genes and DNA. None of the V and J calls come from the authors' own analysis; TCRdb made them. The sample table contains about 22,000 distinct CDR3 sequences; only one count was recorded for more than 45% of them. The ten largest clones add up to about 1% of the sample.

The V gene is TRBV2 and the J gene is TRBJ1-5, with no reliable assignment of the D segment. The receptor was derived from a human donor who had recovered from COVID-19. The specimen comprised CD4+ T cells from blood, sampled before SARS-CoV-2 vaccination. The CDR3 protein: CASSEDRFNQPQHF. The sequence in DNA is TGTGCCAGCAGTGAAGACCGCTTCAATCAGCCCCAGCATTTT. Where the CDR3 stops, the reference TRBV2 and TRBJ1-5 genes take over; the full variable domain is EPEVTQTPSHQVTQMGQEVILRCVPISNHLYFYWYRQILGQKVEFLVSFYNNEISEKSEIFDDQFSVERPDGSNFTLKIRSTKLEDSAMYFCASSEDRFNQPQHFGDGTRLSIL.